Following are 6 T cell receptor beta chains from one sample sequenced in a study of long-term antiretroviral therapy in people with HIV. It was version v3.0 of the immunoSEQ assay that was run at survey level. Libraries were prepared by immunoSEQ multiplex PCR; TCRdb keeps only in-frame clonotypes and omits some of them. The sample carries about 20,000 clones, just over 90% recorded once. Material: unsorted PBMCs, obtained about 4.5 years before starting antiretroviral therapy. The source is a woman in her twenties or thirties with HIV.

This clone was observed once. V usage is TRBV6-5 and J usage is TRBJ2-5; 9 nucleotides match TRBD2. CDR1 is MNHEY, CDR2 SVGAGI, per germline. The CDR3 totals 15 residues. The V gene end was trimmed by 7 bases and the J gene end by 0 bases; junction bases not matched to a gene: 6. The CDR3 DNA sequence: TGTGCCAGCAACCGCGGGGGGGGGTACCAAGAGACCCAGTACTTC. Translating gives CASNRGGGYQETQYF.

This clone was detected once. This chain links TRBV6-6 with TRBJ2-3, with D unresolved. This CDR3 is 14 amino acids long. Per germline, CDR1 MNHNY and CDR2 SVGAGI (reference sequence). V was pared by 2 bases and J by 1 base, with 7 bases between. DNA of the CDR3: TGTGCCAGCAGTTACGGTCCGGGCACAGATACGCAGTATTTT. This gives the protein CASSYGPGTDTQYF.

The rearrangement links TRBV10-3 to TRBJ1-5; D is possibly TRBD1 (5 bases). Deletions cut 3 bases from V and 2 bases from J, with 23 bases between. In germline, CDR1 is ENHRY, CDR2 SYGVKD. There are 19 residues in the CDR3. CDR3 region: CAISDAGTDWGIGNQPQHF. In DNA form, the CDR3 reads TGTGCCATCAGTGACGCCGGGACCGATTGGGGGATTGGCAATCAGCCCCAGCATTTT.

V is TRBV2 and J is TRBJ2-7; D remains unclear. The CDR3 runs 14 residues. Trimming took off 6 bases at V and 0 bases at J, with 12 bases between the two ends. The germline CDR1 and CDR2 sequences are SNHLY and FYNNEI. CDR3 nucleotides: TGTGCCAGCAGGGCCCCGCAGAGCTCCTACGAGCAGTACTTC. Residues: CASRAPQSSYEQYF.

The chain has TRBV4-3 and TRBJ1-1, with no clear D. Germline assignment: CDR1 LGHNA and CDR2 YSLEER. The length of the CDR3 is 17 residues. The germline V and J ends were trimmed by 0 bases and 1 base, with 15 bases remaining between them. In DNA form, the CDR3 reads TGCGCCAGCAGCCAAGATATGCGGGTCGGGGAGAACACTGAAGCTTTCTTT. Residues: CASSQDMRVGENTEAFF.

This clone was seen a single time. J is TRBJ1-2 and V is TRBV28; TRBD1 matches at 8 bases. Germline V CDR1 and CDR2: MDHEN, SYDVKM. The junction had 7 bases not matched to a gene; V was cut back by 5 bases and J by 2 bases. The CDR3 covers 15 residues. In DNA, the CDR3 is TGTGCCAGCAGTCCCGGGGACAGGCTAAACTATGGCTACACCTTC. Translation: CASSPGDRLNYGYTF.